These T cell receptor beta chains were read from a single sample in a study of T cells in tuberculosis. The protocol was immunoSEQ multiplex PCR, while the TCRdb copy is restricted to in-frame clones and leaves out a portion. The data show nearly 60,000 clones, with roughly 87% seen just once and about a fifth held by the top ten. Sequencing input: CD1b-GMM tetramer-negative cells sorted from PBMCs. Receptor source: an adult woman with latent tuberculosis. The CDR3 runs from the conserved cysteine through the conserved F or W. D genes are given only for firm matches. A clone size is listed for some rows: how often the clone was seen (once, few, many), or a class if it is expanded.

V,size,D,J,CDR3,DNA
TRBV5-1,-,TRBD1,TRBJ2-6,CASSLDQGAWSDGANVLTF,TGCGCCAGCAGCTTGGATCAGGGGGCATGGTCGGACGGGGCCAACGTCCTGACTTTC
TRBV4-3,-,TRBD1,TRBJ1-1,CASSQAGQLTEAFF,TGCGCCAGCAGCCAAGCGGGACAGTTGACTGAAGCTTTCTTT
TRBV11-2,-,TRBD1,TRBJ2-7,CASSLRQGYEQYF,TGTGCCAGCAGCTTAAGACAGGGCTACGAGCAGTACTTC
TRBV6-4,-,-,TRBJ1-5,CASSDGIKQDSNQPQHF,TGTGCCAGCAGTGACGGGATAAAACAGGATAGCAATCAGCCCCAGCATTTT
TRBV5-1,-,TRBD2,TRBJ2-5,CASSWRTSGGKETQYF,TGCGCCAGCAGCTGGCGGACTAGCGGGGGGAAAGAGACCCAGTACTTC
TRBV15,-,-,TRBJ2-2,CATSRDGAGAGELFF,TGTGCCACCAGCAGAGACGGGGCAGGGGCCGGGGAGCTGTTTTTT
TRBV7-3,-,TRBD1,TRBJ2-7,CASSLGRGQSYEQYF,TGTGCCAGCAGCTTAGGCCGGGGACAGTCCTACGAGCAGTACTTC
TRBV5-6,-,TRBD1,TRBJ2-1,CASSLGQGANNEQFF,TGTGCCAGCAGCTTGGGACAGGGGGCTAACAATGAGCAGTTCTTC
TRBV5-1,once,-,TRBJ2-2,CASSLYGHPVTGELFF,TGCGCCAGCAGCTTGTACGGTCATCCCGTCACCGGGGAGCTGTTTTTT
TRBV18,-,-,TRBJ1-3,CASSPPIGAGNTIYF,TGTGCCAGCTCACCACCGATAGGGGCAGGAAACACCATATATTTT
TRBV5-1,-,TRBD1,TRBJ1-5,CASSPDGQGNQPQHF,TGCGCCAGCAGCCCGGACGGACAGGGTAATCAGCCCCAGCATTTT